This is a list of T cell receptor beta chains from one sample in a study of neurological immune-mediated disorders. TCRdb fed the 5' RACE reads into MiXCR, producing one record per CDR3 protein. Seen here are around 69,000 distinct CDR3 sequences, 3.5% to 5% observed once, and the top ten hold around 6.9%. Source material: PBMCs. These receptors were collected from a man aged 25 to 40 with multiple sclerosis. Each CDR3 is given with its conserved first and last residue. The order of the fields is J gene, CDR3 length, clone size, V gene, CDR3 protein. Clone size is shown for a subset of rows, as once, few, many or a class of expanded clone.

TRBJ1-6	14	.	TRBV7-8	CASTGSSYNSPLNF
TRBJ2-1	14	few	TRBV12-3/TRBV12-4	CASSLPGQGSEEFF
TRBJ1-4	11	.	TRBV4-1	CASSHPGRLFF
TRBJ1-5	15	many	TRBV2	CASQQGGYSNQPQHF
TRBJ1-5	14	many	TRBV20-1	CSARDQDSYQPQHF
TRBJ1-2	16	many	TRBV2	CASSVRAAGPNYGYTF
TRBJ1-5	13	.	TRBV12-3/TRBV12-4	CASSLEWGQPQNF
TRBJ2-3	13	many	TRBV6-2/TRBV6-3	CASRQPSTDTQYF
TRBJ2-6	12	.	TRBV7-9	CAISSGANVLTF
TRBJ1-1	13	.	TRBV4-1	CASSQNNANEAFF
TRBJ1-1	11	.	TRBV10-3	CAIRDSTEAFF
TRBJ1-1	14	.	TRBV20-1	CSARATGTAPEAFF
TRBJ2-1	13	many	TRBV5-1	CASSSLADNEQFF
TRBJ2-3	12	many	TRBV2	CASSPSTDTQYF
TRBJ2-2	16	few	TRBV7-8	CASSSPPAGFTGELFF
TRBJ2-3	15	many	TRBV12-3/TRBV12-4	CASSSGTSGADTQYF
TRBJ2-3	15	few	TRBV20-1	CSARSLAGGIDTQYF
TRBJ1-1	13	many	TRBV12-3/TRBV12-4	CASSDRRGTEAFF
TRBJ1-6	16	many	TRBV13	CASRVVGQGGNSPLHF
TRBJ1-2	13	many	TRBV12-3/TRBV12-4	CASGSASTYGYTF
TRBJ2-4	16	.	TRBV12-3/TRBV12-4	CASTLGGSGTKKIQYF
TRBJ1-1	14	many	TRBV4-1	CASSQIGPNTEAFF
TRBJ2-1	14	many	TRBV20-1	CSASLAGGYNEQFF
TRBJ2-3	12	many	TRBV12-5	CASGRTGTAQYF
TRBJ2-1	14	.	TRBV4-1	CASSLLPMYNEQFF
TRBJ2-3	15	many	TRBV20-1	CSAREDSASTDTQYF
TRBJ2-3	13	many	TRBV10-3	CAISSGPTDTQYF
TRBJ2-2	16	few	TRBV10-3	CAISESLGRGTGELFF
TRBJ2-6	15	few	TRBV5-6	CASSKGLSGANVLTF
TRBJ1-1	11	medium-sized	TRBV20-1	CSAKGPGEAFF
TRBJ2-1	12	many	TRBV20-1	CRPGRSYNEQFF
TRBJ1-1	13	few	TRBV29-1	CSVKGQRNTEAFF
TRBJ1-2	12	many	TRBV5-6	CASSSTGGRYTF
TRBJ1-3	16	many	TRBV7-9	CASSPTDRGYGNTIYF
TRBJ2-3	14	many	TRBV20-1	CSARTESGADTQYF
TRBJ2-3	18	many	TRBV7-8	CASSGRRFLAGGTDTQYF
TRBJ1-1	14	few	TRBV5-1	CASSLGQPSIEAFF
TRBJ2-7	17	many	TRBV6-5	CASRVDPASGGSYEQYF
TRBJ2-3	15	many	TRBV20-1	CSARDRLAGVNTQYF
TRBJ1-1	14	.	TRBV18	CASFSGRSGAEAFF
TRBJ2-2	16	many	TRBV7-3	CASSSNPGLATGELFF